Below, one T cell receptor (beta chain) is given with its context. Germline values: CDR1 ENHRY, CDR2 SYGVKD. The V and J ends lost 3 bases and 4 bases respectively, with 7 bases between them. The CDR3 runs 12 residues. CD8 cells classed as naive were CD45RO-negative and positively selected for CCR7, excluding terminally differentiated effector memory CD45RA+ cells. Repertoires were generated with immunoSEQ multiplex PCR, while TCRdb's copy carries only in-frame clones and drops some. The table records roughly 570,000 clones, 98% of them present only once. These data are taken from a study of shared clonotypes between healthy human individuals.

This clonotype originated in a man younger than 40 in good health. The V and J genes are TRBV10-3 and TRBJ2-7; D call uncertain. The specimen was naive CD8+ T cells sorted from blood. The CDR3 here is CAISEQLYEQYF. The CDR3 DNA is TGTGCCATCAGTGAACAGCTTTACGAGCAGTACTTC.